The 9 T cell receptor beta chains below were found in one sample sequenced in a study of siplizumab effects on memory and regulatory T cells. Assay used: immunoSEQ multiplex PCR; TCRdb lists only in-frame clones, some missing. The table has approximately 120,000 clones, about 92% seen once; the top ten hold around 0.75%. Source material: Tregs sorted from blood. These TCRs come from a human donor in good health.

For this clone: Other DNA sequences from this sample encode an identical CDR3 as well. This rearrangement joins TRBV18 to TRBJ1-1; TRBD1 matches 9 bases. The CDR3 is 14 amino acids. The germline gives CDR1 KGHSH, CDR2 LQKENI. V lost 3 bases and J lost 1; bases outside the gene matches: 0. CDR3 coding DNA: TGTGCCAGCTCACCGGGACAGGGGAACACTGAAGCTTTCTTT. Translated, it gives CASSPGQGNTEAFF.

The CDR3 protein is CASSADRANTEAFF. For the CDR3, the DNA is TGTGCCAGCAGCGCTGACAGGGCGAACACTGAAGCTTTCTTT. The chain carries TRBV6-1 and TRBJ1-1, with 7 bases lining up with TRBD1. CDR3 length equals 14 residues. Germline assignment: CDR1 MNHNS and CDR2 SASEGT. The V and J ends lost 6 bases and 1 base, in that order; junction bases with no gene match: 5.

The V call is TRBV14, the J call TRBJ2-5, with D uncertain. The CDR3 sequence is 11 residues long. Trimming removed 2 bases from V and 2 bases from J, with 0 bases in between. Germline V gives CDR1 SGHDN, CDR2 FVKESK. The CDR3 region is CASSQQETQYF. CDR3 in DNA: TGTGCCAGCAGCCAACAAGAGACCCAGTACTTC.

V and J are TRBV11-2 and TRBJ1-2, with D maybe TRBD1 (5 bases). The CDR3 has 15 amino acids. Looked up from germline, CDR1 is SGHAT and CDR2 is FQNNGV. V gave up 5 bases and J gave up 7 bases, with 20 bases separating them. Written as DNA, the CDR3 is TGTGCCAGCAGCCCAGCGCCGGGACTAATCCGTGGCTACACCTTC. Encoded protein: CASSPAPGLIRGYTF.

This clone was recorded once. The CDR3 loop reads CAGGQLAPGELFF. CDR3 nucleotide sequence: TGTGCCGGGGGGCAGCTAGCCCCCGGGGAGCTGTTTTTT. The V and J genes are TRBV19 and TRBJ2-2; D may correspond to TRBD1 or TRBD2 (6 bases each). CDR3 length: 13 amino acids. Germline CDR1 LNHDA, CDR2 SQIVND (reference sequence). Between the trimmed V and J ends, which lost 11 bases and 6 bases, there was a span of 16 bases. The variable domain in full, with the rest retrieved from reference TRBV19 and TRBJ2-2, is DGGITQSPKYLFRKEGQNVTLSCEQNLNHDAMYWYRQDPGQGLRLIYYSQIVNDFQKGDIAEGYSVSREKKESFPLTVTSAQKNPTAFYLCAGGQLAPGELFFGEGSRLTVL.

The chain is built from TRBV5-1 and TRBJ1-2, with 10 bases that match TRBD1. There are 14 residues in the CDR3. Germline V gene sequence: CDR1 SGHRS, CDR2 YFSETQ. J lost 7 bases, V lost 3 bases, and 6 bases had no gene match. CDR3 loop: CASSSGQGWPGYTF. The CDR3 coding sequence is TGCGCCAGCAGCTCGGGACAGGGGTGGCCTGGCTACACCTTC.

The chain is built from TRBV5-1 and TRBJ1-4; weak D call: TRBD1 (5 bases). The CDR3 runs 15 residues. The V and J ends lost 4 bases and 6 bases respectively, with 16 bases between them. Looked up from germline, CDR1 is SGHRS and CDR2 is YFSETQ. The CDR3 DNA is TGCGCCAGCAGCCCAGCCGCGGGGGTAGATGAAAAACTGTTTTTT. This gives the protein CASSPAAGVDEKLFF. Drawing the rest from reference TRBV5-1 and TRBJ1-4, the complete variable domain is KAGVTQTPRYLIKTRGQQVTLSCSPISGHRSVSWYQQTPGQGLQFLFEYFSETQRNKGNFPGRFSGRQFSNSRSEMNVSTLELGDSALYLCASSPAAGVDEKLFFGSGTQLSVL.

The chain recombines TRBV11-2 with TRBJ1-2, with D hard to call. The germline CDR1 and CDR2 sequences are SGHAT and FQNNGV. The length of the CDR3 is 15 residues. The V end lost 2 bases, the J end lost 4 bases, and 14 bases lay between the germline ends. CDR3: CASSLHPRRLYGYTF. The DNA of the CDR3 is TGTGCCAGCAGCTTACATCCCCGACGGCTCTATGGCTACACCTTC.

The V gene is TRBV19, the J gene TRBJ1-5; no clear D gene. Trimming pared 4 bases from V and 4 bases from J, leaving 14 bases between. The CDR3 extends over 15 amino acids. Germline CDR1 and CDR2: LNHDA and SQIVND (reference sequence). This CDR3 reads CASSTPEGWNQPQHF. CDR3 nucleotides: TGTGCCAGTAGTACCCCCGAAGGGTGGAATCAGCCCCAGCATTTT.